Included here is one T cell receptor (beta chain) sequence, with context. CDR3 length: 13 residues. J lost 4 bases, V lost 10 bases, and 9 bases had no gene match. Germline-derived CDR1 and CDR2 are ENHRY and SYGVKD. The sample comes from a study of blood T cell repertoires in COVID-19. Study summary: The study drew acute and convalescent COVID-19 samples from the United States, Italy and Spain. PBMCs, B-cell-depleted T cells, or T cells provided the cDNA or gDNA that made up the material.

Original processing methods: Amplification of reference gene primers provided the estimated nucleated cell counts. Data came from immunoSEQ multiplex PCR; TCRdb stores just in-frame clones and leaves some out. The D gene and trimming were derived from the DNA, and the V and J assignments and clone size from that table. Of 200,000 or so clones in the sample, about 82% were seen once. Material: peripheral blood. This clonotype was sampled from a woman in her 30s with acute or convalescent COVID-19. This chain uses TRBV10-3 with TRBJ1-2; 7 nucleotides match TRBD1. DNA of the CDR3: TGTGCCACCGACCCGGGACAGTTCTATGGCTACACCTTC. Encoded protein: CATDPGQFYGYTF.